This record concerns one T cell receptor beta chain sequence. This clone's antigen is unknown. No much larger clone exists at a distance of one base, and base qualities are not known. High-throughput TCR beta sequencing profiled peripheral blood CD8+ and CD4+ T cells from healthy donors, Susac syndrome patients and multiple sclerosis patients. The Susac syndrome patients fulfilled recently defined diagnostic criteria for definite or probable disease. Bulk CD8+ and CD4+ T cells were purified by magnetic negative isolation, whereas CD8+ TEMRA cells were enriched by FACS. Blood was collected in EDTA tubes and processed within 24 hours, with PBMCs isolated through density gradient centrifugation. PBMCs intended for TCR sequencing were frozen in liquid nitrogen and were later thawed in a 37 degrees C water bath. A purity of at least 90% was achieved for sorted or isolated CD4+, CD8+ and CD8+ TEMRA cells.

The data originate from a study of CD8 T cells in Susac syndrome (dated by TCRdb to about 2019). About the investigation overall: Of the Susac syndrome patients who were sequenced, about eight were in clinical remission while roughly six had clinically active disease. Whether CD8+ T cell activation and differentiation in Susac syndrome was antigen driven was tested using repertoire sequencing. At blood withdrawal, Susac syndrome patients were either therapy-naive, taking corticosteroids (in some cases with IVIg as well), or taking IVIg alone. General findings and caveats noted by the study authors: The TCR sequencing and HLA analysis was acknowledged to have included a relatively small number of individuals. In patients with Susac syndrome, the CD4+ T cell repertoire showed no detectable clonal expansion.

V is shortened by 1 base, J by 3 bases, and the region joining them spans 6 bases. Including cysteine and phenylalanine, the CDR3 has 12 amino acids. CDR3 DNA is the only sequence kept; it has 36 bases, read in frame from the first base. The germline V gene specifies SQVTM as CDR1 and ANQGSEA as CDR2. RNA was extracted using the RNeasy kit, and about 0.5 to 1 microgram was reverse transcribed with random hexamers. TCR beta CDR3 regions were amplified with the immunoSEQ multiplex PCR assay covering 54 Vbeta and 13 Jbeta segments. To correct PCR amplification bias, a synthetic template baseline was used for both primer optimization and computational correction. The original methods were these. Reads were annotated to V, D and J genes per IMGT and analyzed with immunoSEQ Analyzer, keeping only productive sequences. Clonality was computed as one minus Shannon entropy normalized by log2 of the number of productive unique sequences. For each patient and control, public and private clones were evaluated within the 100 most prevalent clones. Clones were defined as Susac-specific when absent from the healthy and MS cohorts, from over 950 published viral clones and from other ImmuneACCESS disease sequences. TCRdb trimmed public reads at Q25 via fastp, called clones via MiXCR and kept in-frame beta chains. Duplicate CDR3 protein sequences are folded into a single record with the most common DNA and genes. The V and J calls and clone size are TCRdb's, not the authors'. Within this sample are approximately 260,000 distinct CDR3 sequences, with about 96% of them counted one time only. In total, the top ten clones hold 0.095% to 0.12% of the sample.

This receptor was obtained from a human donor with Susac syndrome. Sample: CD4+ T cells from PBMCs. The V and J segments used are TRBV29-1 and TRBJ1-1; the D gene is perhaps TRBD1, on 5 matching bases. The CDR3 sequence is CSVEVGDTEAFF. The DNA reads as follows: TGCAGCGTTGAAGTAGGGGACACTGAAGCTTTCTTT.